This TCR beta chain was sequenced in a study of blood T cell repertoires in COVID-19. Overall study context: T cells, B-cell-depleted T cells, or PBMCs provided the cDNA or gDNA that served as material.

Patients of the Seattle cohort, enrolled during active infection, were followed longitudinally. Data came from immunoSEQ multiplex PCR; TCRdb stores just in-frame clones and leaves some out. The data show some 120,000 clones, over 85% seen once. Germline CDR1 reads LNHDA; CDR2 reads SQIVND (reference sequence). Trimming stripped 6 bases from V and 4 bases from J, with 9 bases between. The CDR3 extends over 13 amino acids. Sequenced: peripheral blood. The gene calls are TRBV19 and TRBJ2-2, with D possibly TRBD1 on 6 matching bases. The clonotype originates from a man aged 55-75 years with COVID-19, enrolled during active disease. CDR3 in DNA: TGTGCCAGTAGGAGGGGGTCCACCGGGGAGCTGTTTTTT. It yields the protein CASRRGSTGELFF.